Each of the 31 T cell receptor beta chains below was sequenced from the same sample in a study of blood T cell repertoires in COVID-19. The data were produced by immunoSEQ multiplex PCR, yet TCRdb's version contains in-frame clones alone and is incomplete. The repertoire holds over 200,000 clones, with over 85% as singletons. Sequenced sample: PBMCs or T cells enriched from blood (not recorded which). These TCRs come from a woman in her 30s with acute COVID-19.

The rearrangement uses TRBV18 and TRBJ2-1; 14 bases map to TRBD2. The CDR3 is 15 residues long. Germline trimming cut 3 bases from V and 10 bases from J; bases unmatched to any gene: 5. CDR1 and CDR2 (germline): KGHSH, LQKENI. CDR3 DNA: TGTGCCAGCTCACCTCCGGGACTAGCGGGGGAGGAGCAGTTCTTC. As protein: CASSPPGLAGEEQFF.

This clone came up once. This chain joins TRBV28 and TRBJ1-2, with 8 nucleotides matching TRBD1. The CDR3 is made up of 17 amino acids. V shed 2 bases, J shed 0 bases, and the junction held 8 bases outside the gene matches. CDR1 is MDHEN, CDR2 SYDVKM, per germline. CDR3: CASSLPHRQGTNYGYTF. The CDR3 DNA reads TGTGCCAGCAGTTTACCCCACCGACAGGGGACTAACTATGGCTACACCTTC.

This clone was counted a few times. The gene calls are TRBV7-9 and TRBJ1-5, with 7 bases lining up with TRBD1. Trimming cost V 3 bases and J 1 base; bases outside gene matches: 3. CDR3 length equals 15 residues. Germline V CDR1 and CDR2: SEHNR, FQNEAQ (reference sequence). The CDR3 loop is CASSLATGSNQPQHF. In DNA, the CDR3 is TGTGCCAGCAGCTTGGCGACAGGGAGCAATCAGCCCCAGCATTTT.

This chain links TRBV6-5 with TRBJ2-5; D is perhaps TRBD2 (6 bases). The V end was cut by 8 bases, the J end by 7 bases, with 11 bases between. The length of the CDR3 is 11 residues. Germline V lookup: CDR1 MNHEY, CDR2 SVGAGI. The CDR3 DNA is TGTGCCAGCCTGTTCGGGGGGACCCAGTACTTC. Its translation: CASLFGGTQYF.

The chain is built from TRBV7-2 and TRBJ1-3; D gene uncertain. The germline gives CDR1 SGHTA, CDR2 FQGNSA. Trimming pared 2 bases from V and 1 base from J, leaving 6 bases between. The CDR3 is 14 residues long. This CDR3 is CASSLPNSGNTIYF. CDR3 coding DNA: TGTGCCAGCAGCTTACCCAATTCTGGAAACACCATATATTTT.

The chain carries TRBV27 and TRBJ1-6; D may be TRBD1 (5 bases). V was trimmed by 1 base and J by 0 bases, leaving 13 bases between them. The germline V gene encodes CDR1 MNHEY and CDR2 SMNVEV (reference sequence). There are 18 residues in the CDR3. CDR3 sequence reads: CASSLWGDSRSYNSPLHF. The CDR3 DNA follows: TGTGCCAGCAGTTTATGGGGGGACTCTCGCTCCTATAATTCACCCCTCCACTTT.

The chain recombines TRBV5-8 with TRBJ1-5; D is possibly TRBD1 (5 bases). The CDR3 runs to 15 residues. Looked up from germline, CDR1 is SGHTS and CDR2 is YDEGEE. V was shortened by 0 bases and J by 6 bases, with 13 bases between the two germline ends. The CDR3 DNA reads as TGTGCCAGCAGCTTGGCCTATGGGGGGACTCAGCCCCAGCATTTT. It specifies CASSLAYGGTQPQHF.

V and J are TRBV6-5 and TRBJ2-3; 9 positions match TRBD1. The CDR3 extends over 15 amino acids. The V segment lost 5 bases and the J segment 5 bases; nucleotides outside the gene matches: 8. CDR1 and CDR2 from the germline V gene are MNHEY and SVGAGI. The chain's CDR3 is CASSNRGRNQDTQYF. The CDR3 DNA is TGTGCCAGCAGTAACAGGGGGCGCAATCAAGATACGCAGTATTTT.

The genes are TRBV28 and TRBJ1-5; 8 bases line up with TRBD1. The CDR3 covers 14 residues. Germline lookup yields CDR1 MDHEN and CDR2 SYDVKM. Trimming took 5 bases from V and 3 from J; bases not matched to a gene: 3. The CDR3 sequence: CASSETGVNQPQHF. In DNA, the CDR3 is TGTGCCAGCAGTGAGACAGGGGTCAATCAGCCCCAGCATTTT.

The rearrangement joins TRBV10-3 to TRBJ2-3; TRBD2 matches 7 bases. CDR1 is ENHRY, CDR2 SYGVKD, per germline. The CDR3 is 17 residues long. Losses at the gene ends were 4 bases for V and 0 bases for J; bases not matched to a gene: 10. The CDR3 region is CAISVTASGVSTDTQYF. As DNA, the CDR3 is TGTGCCATCAGTGTGACGGCCAGCGGGGTGAGCACAGATACGCAGTATTTT.

CDR3 DNA: TGTGCCAGCAGCATATTAGCGGGGGGGCGGAATGAGCAGTTCTTC. This encodes CASSILAGGRNEQFF. V gene TRBV2 combines with J gene TRBJ2-1; 11 bases map to TRBD2. The CDR3 consists of 15 residues. V dropped 6 bases and J dropped 7; count of bases not matched to a gene: 8. CDR1 is SNHLY, CDR2 FYNNEI, per germline.

The rearrangement joins TRBV19 to TRBJ2-7; maybe TRBD1 (6 bases). From germline, CDR1 is LNHDA and CDR2 SQIVND (reference sequence). The germline V and J ends were trimmed by 6 bases and 1 base, with 13 bases remaining between them. The CDR3 covers 14 residues. The CDR3: CASRAQGNSYEQYF. The CDR3 coding sequence is TGTGCCAGTAGGGCCCAGGGGAATTCCTACGAGCAGTACTTC.

V usage is TRBV18 and J usage is TRBJ2-5, with a weak D call TRBD2 (5 bases). CDR3 length: 15 amino acids. V was shortened by 6 bases and J by 2 bases, with 16 bases between the two germline ends. The V gene's germline CDR1 is KGHSH and CDR2 LQKENI. CDR3 nucleotide sequence: TGTGCCAGCTCCCCCATGGCCGGGGTTCAAGAGACCCAGTACTTC. Translation: CASSPMAGVQETQYF.

This clone has only a few counts. V gene TRBV4-1 combines with J gene TRBJ2-2; possibly TRBD1 for D (5 bases). Trimming took 4 bases from V and 3 from J, leaving 12 bases between them. This CDR3 is built from 15 residues. Per the germline V gene, CDR1 is MGHRA and CDR2 is YSYEKL. DNA of the CDR3: TGCGCCAGCAGCCGGGGCCCTGGGGACACCGGGGAGCTGTTTTTT. Translation: CASSRGPGDTGELFF.

The chain carries TRBV4-2 and TRBJ1-1; D might be TRBD1 (6 bases). Germline assignment: CDR1 LGHNA and CDR2 YNFKEQ. This CDR3 is built from 17 residues. V gave up 2 bases and J gave up 2 bases, with 18 bases separating them. CDR3 DNA sequence: TGTGCCAGCAGCCAAACTCTCGGGGCAGGGGTTAACACTGAAGCTTTCTTT. Its protein is CASSQTLGAGVNTEAFF.

V and J are TRBV7-9 and TRBJ2-1; D is uncertain. Between the trimmed V and J ends, which lost 4 bases and 0 bases, there was a span of 4 bases. This CDR3 comprises 13 residues. Germline V gene sequence: CDR1 SEHNR, CDR2 FQNEAQ (reference sequence). CDR3 nucleotide sequence: TGTGCCAGCAGCTACAGCTCCTACAATGAGCAGTTCTTC. Amino acid sequence: CASSYSSYNEQFF.

The rearrangement joins TRBV27 to TRBJ2-3; D remains unclear. Trimming took 3 bases from V and 5 from J, leaving 12 bases between them. Germline V CDR1 and CDR2: MNHEY, SMNVEV (reference sequence). This CDR3 contains 14 residues. This chain's CDR3 is CASSFSGSQDTQYF. Here the CDR3 DNA reads TGTGCCAGCAGTTTCAGTGGTTCGCAAGATACGCAGTATTTT.

This chain links TRBV5-1 with TRBJ1-4; no clear D gene. Germline V gene sequence: CDR1 SGHRS, CDR2 YFSETQ. The CDR3 runs 15 residues. V was shortened by 4 bases and J by 5 bases, with 15 bases between the two germline ends. DNA for the CDR3: TGCGCCAGCAGCCCCCGCGGTGGGTCAAATGAAAAACTGTTTTTT. Protein: CASSPRGGSNEKLFF.

V is TRBV5-4 and J is TRBJ2-7; 8 positions agree with TRBD2. J was trimmed by 5 bases and V by 4 bases; bases with no gene match: 8. Germline V lookup: CDR1 SGHNT, CDR2 YYREEE (reference sequence). The length of the CDR3 is 14 residues. DNA of the CDR3: TGTGCCAGCAGCCGCGGGGGGTTTTTCAACGAGCAGTACTTC. It yields the protein CASSRGGFFNEQYF.

V usage is TRBV19 and J usage is TRBJ1-1; TRBD1 is a possible D gene (5 bases). The CDR3 spans 14 residues. V lost 3 bases to trimming and J lost 5 bases, with 13 bases between them. The germline CDR1 and CDR2 sequences are LNHDA and SQIVND (reference sequence). CDR3 in amino acids: CASSIAGGGTEAFF. DNA for the CDR3: TGTGCCAGTAGTATCGCGGGTGGGGGGACTGAAGCTTTCTTT. Variable domain in full (rest from reference TRBV19 and TRBJ1-1): DGGITQSPKYLFRKEGQNVTLSCEQNLNHDAMYWYRQDPGQGLRLIYYSQIVNDFQKGDIAEGYSVSREKKESFPLTVTSAQKNPTAFYLCASSIAGGGTEAFFGQGTRLTVV.

The chain has TRBV5-8 and TRBJ2-7; D not certain. Trimming took 4 bases from V and 2 from J, leaving 19 bases between them. CDR1 and CDR2 from the germline V gene are SGHTS and YDEGEE. CDR3 length equals 16 residues. CDR3 coding DNA: TGTGCCAGCAGCCCCAAACGCCGGTACAGTACCTACGAGCAGTACTTC. Its protein is CASSPKRRYSTYEQYF. Looking up the rest from reference TRBV5-8 and TRBJ2-7 gives the full variable domain: EAGVTQSPTHLIKTRGQQATLRCSPISGHTSVYWYQQALGLGLQFLLWYDEGEERNRGNFPPRFSGRQFPNYSSELNVNALELEDSALYLCASSPKRRYSTYEQYFGPGTRLTVT.

J is TRBJ2-2 and V is TRBV9; 8 positions agree with TRBD2. The CDR3 spans 15 residues. V lost 5 bases, J lost 3 bases, and 6 bases stayed unmatched. CDR1 SGDLS and CDR2 YYNGEE come from the germline V gene. CDR3 region: CASRGSGGDTGELFF. In nucleotides, the CDR3 is TGTGCCAGCAGAGGGAGCGGGGGCGACACCGGGGAGCTGTTTTTT. Filled out from reference TRBV9 and TRBJ2-2, the complete variable domain reads DSGVTQTPKHLITATGQRVTLRCSPRSGDLSVYWYQQSLDQGLQFLIQYYNGEERAKGNILERFSAQQFPDLHSELNLSSLELGDSALYFCASRGSGGDTGELFFGEGSRLTVL.

Only one count was recorded for this clone. The rearrangement links TRBV4-1 to TRBJ1-3; unclear D gene. CDR3 length equals 15 residues. Trimming stripped 1 base from V and 1 base from J, with 8 bases between. Germline CDR1 reads MGHRA; CDR2 reads YSYEKL. Written as DNA, the CDR3 is TGCGCCAGCAGCCAAGCAGGCGTATCTGGAAACACCATATATTTT. It is translated as CASSQAGVSGNTIYF.

V is TRBV6-5 and J is TRBJ2-2; D is possibly TRBD1 (5 bases). Trimming pared 8 bases from V and 4 bases from J, leaving 17 bases between. Per the germline V gene, CDR1 is MNHEY and CDR2 is SVGAGI. The CDR3 length is 15 residues. Here the CDR3 DNA reads TGTGCCAGCCAAGAAAGGGGCCGGAGCACCGGGGAGCTGTTTTTT. It yields the protein CASQERGRSTGELFF.

The V call is TRBV2, the J call TRBJ1-4, with D perhaps TRBD1 (5 bases). The germline CDR1 and CDR2 sequences are SNHLY and FYNNEI. The CDR3 loop spans 13 amino acids. V lost 1 base, J lost 8 bases, and 8 bases lay in between. CDR3 bases: TGTGCCAGCAGTGAAGATTGGGGCGAAAAACTGTTTTTT. This gives the protein CASSEDWGEKLFF.

J is TRBJ2-1 and V is TRBV18; TRBD2 agrees at 7 bases. The CDR3 consists of 16 residues. Germline V gene lookup returns CDR1 KGHSH and CDR2 LQKENI. J gave up 7 bases and V 3 bases, and 12 bases lay outside the gene matches. The CDR3: CASSPGNRGVINEQFF. As DNA, the CDR3 is TGTGCCAGCTCACCGGGAAATCGGGGGGTAATAAATGAGCAGTTCTTC.

The chain is built from TRBV28 and TRBJ2-7; 7 bases are a match to TRBD2. CDR1 and CDR2 (germline): MDHEN, SYDVKM. Trimming took 5 bases from V and 4 from J; bases not matched to a gene: 8. CDR3 length equals 14 residues. CDR3 region: CASSPGEGPYEQYF. DNA for the CDR3: TGTGCCAGCAGTCCGGGGGAGGGCCCATACGAGCAGTACTTC.

This clone was seen a handful of times. V and J are TRBV7-2 and TRBJ2-1; a weak D match, TRBD2 (5 bases). Trimming stripped 1 base from V and 10 bases from J, with 11 bases between. Germline CDR1 reads SGHTA; CDR2 reads FQGNSA. This CDR3 is 13 amino acids long. DNA of the CDR3: TGTGCCAGCAGCTTAGGAGGGCTAGGCGAGCAGTTCTTC. Amino acid sequence: CASSLGGLGEQFF.

The gene calls are TRBV14 and TRBJ1-6; perhaps TRBD1 as D (6 bases). Looked up from germline, CDR1 is SGHDN and CDR2 is FVKESK. The ends were cut back, 2 bases at V and 15 bases at J, with 17 bases in the middle. The CDR3 has 14 residues. The CDR3 reads CASSQLRGGSGLHF. The CDR3 DNA reads TGTGCCAGCAGCCAACTAAGGGGGGGATCAGGCCTCCACTTT.

The V call is TRBV4-1, the J call TRBJ1-2; weak D call: TRBD1 (5 bases). The ends were cut back, 0 bases at V and 4 bases at J, with 9 bases in the middle. The length of the CDR3 is 14 residues. In germline, CDR1 is MGHRA, CDR2 YSYEKL. CDR3 in amino acids: CASSQDRGPYGYTF. The CDR3 DNA sequence: TGCGCCAGCAGCCAAGATAGGGGCCCCTATGGCTACACCTTC.

This chain connects TRBV7-2 to TRBJ2-4; the match to TRBD2 covers 10 bases. The germline V gene encodes CDR1 SGHTA and CDR2 FQGNSA. Trimming cost V 1 base and J 12 bases; bases outside gene matches: 3. The CDR3 has 13 residues. CDR3 residues: CASSLVAGGDQYF. CDR3 DNA: TGTGCCAGCAGCTTAGTAGCGGGAGGCGATCAGTACTTC.